These T cell receptor beta chains were read from a single sample in a study of shared clonotypes between healthy human individuals. Clones were read by immunoSEQ multiplex PCR, and TCRdb kept only the in-frame ones, dropping some. The repertoire includes under 650,000 clones, about 95% of them detected once, and about 0.064% sits in the top ten. Sequences were obtained from naive CD4+ T cells sorted from blood. These receptors originate from a woman aged 25-40 years in good health. The CDR3 runs from the conserved cysteine through the conserved F or W. A D gene is named only where the DNA matches it firmly. Expanded clones get a size class; other rows say once, few or many, or leave the size out.

d_call	v_call	clone_size	j_call	cdr3_aa	cdr3_nt
NA	TRBV28	NA	TRBJ1-4	CASSLEGAPRGEKLFF	TGTGCCAGCAGTTTAGAAGGGGCCCCCCGCGGGGAAAAACTGTTTTTT
TRBD1	TRBV11-1	NA	TRBJ2-7	CASSGGQGKGEQYF	TGTGCCAGCAGCGGTGGACAGGGCAAGGGCGAGCAGTACTTC
NA	TRBV18	NA	TRBJ1-4	CASSPPSEEKLFF	TGTGCCAGCTCACCACCCAGTGAGGAAAAACTGTTTTTT
TRBD2	TRBV6-4	NA	TRBJ2-1	CASSRREGLAGDNEQFF	TGTGCCAGCAGTAGGAGAGAGGGACTAGCGGGAGACAATGAGCAGTTCTTC
TRBD1	TRBV29-1	NA	TRBJ1-2	CSVDRTGIGYTF	TGCAGCGTTGATCGGACAGGGATTGGCTACACCTTC
TRBD1	TRBV5-1	NA	TRBJ2-7	CASSPDRGRYEQYF	TGCGCCAGCAGCCCCGACAGGGGAAGGTACGAGCAGTACTTC
TRBD2	TRBV9	NA	TRBJ2-2	CASSPSGRARTGELFF	TGTGCCAGCAGCCCGAGCGGGAGGGCCAGAACCGGGGAGCTGTTTTTT
NA	TRBV10-1	NA	TRBJ1-5	CASSEYRDQPQHF	TGCGCCAGCAGTGAATATCGGGATCAGCCCCAGCATTTT
NA	TRBV30	NA	TRBJ1-2	CAWGRATFVPTGYTF	TGTGCCTGGGGCCGGGCAACATTTGTGCCGACCGGCTACACCTTC
TRBD1	TRBV9	NA	TRBJ1-2	CASSVGTGLSSYTF	TGTGCCAGCAGCGTAGGGACAGGGCTCTCTAGCTACACCTTC
NA	TRBV19	NA	TRBJ1-2	CASQGFYGYTF	TGTGCCAGTCAGGGTTTCTATGGCTACACCTTC
TRBD2	TRBV7-8	NA	TRBJ2-2	CASSLVAGGPVSGELFF	TGTGCCAGCAGCTTAGTTGCGGGAGGGCCAGTATCCGGGGAGCTGTTTTTT
TRBD2	TRBV7-9	NA	TRBJ2-1	CASSFGLAGYNEQFF	TGTGCCAGCAGCTTCGGACTAGCGGGTTACAATGAGCAGTTCTTC
TRBD1	TRBV11-2	NA	TRBJ2-7	CASSPRPWTGSYEQYF	TGTGCCAGCAGCCCCCGACCCTGGACAGGTTCCTACGAGCAGTACTTC
TRBD2	TRBV5-4	once	TRBJ2-2	CASSLGLAGGTGELFF	TGTGCCAGCAGCTTGGGGCTAGCGGGAGGTACCGGGGAGCTGTTTTTT
NA	TRBV28	NA	TRBJ2-1	CATEEGVQFF	TGTGCCACCGAGGAGGGGGTGCAGTTCTTC
NA	TRBV28	NA	TRBJ1-3	CASSFLRGNTIYF	TGTGCCAGCAGTTTTTTAAGGGGAAACACCATATATTTT
TRBD1	TRBV28	NA	TRBJ1-1	CASSPAGQGRIAEAFF	TGTGCCAGCAGTCCGGCGGGACAGGGAAGGATTGCTGAAGCTTTCTTT
TRBD2	TRBV4-1	once	TRBJ2-5	CASSQETSGRETQYF	TGCGCCAGCAGCCAAGAGACTAGCGGGAGAGAGACCCAGTACTTC
NA	TRBV7-8	NA	TRBJ1-2	CASSLGLQGNGYTF	TGTGCCAGCAGCTTAGGTCTCCAGGGCAATGGCTACACCTTC
NA	TRBV18	NA	TRBJ2-7	CASSPEVDEQYF	TGTGCCAGCTCACCAGAGGTAGACGAGCAGTACTTC
NA	TRBV18	NA	TRBJ2-1	CASSPPSGNEQFF	TGTGCCAGCTCCCCGCCGTCGGGGAATGAGCAGTTCTTC
NA	TRBV6-6	NA	TRBJ1-1	CASSYRDTEAFF	TGTGCCAGCAGTTACAGGGACACCGAAGCTTTCTTT
TRBD1	TRBV10-3	NA	TRBJ1-2	CAISEPGQGRDYGYTF	TGTGCCATCAGTGAGCCCGGACAGGGGCGGGACTATGGCTACACCTTC
NA	TRBV7-8	NA	TRBJ1-4	CASSLRGAFATNEKLFF	TGTGCCAGCAGCTTGAGGGGGGCATTTGCAACTAATGAAAAACTGTTTTTT
NA	TRBV7-6	NA	TRBJ2-7	CASSTRDSAGDGEQYF	TGTGCCAGCAGCACACGGGACTCTGCCGGAGATGGCGAGCAGTACTTC
TRBD1	TRBV4-2	NA	TRBJ2-7	CASSQTDRGGDEQYF	TGTGCCAGCAGCCAAACGGACAGGGGGGGCGACGAGCAGTACTTC